These 23 T cell receptor beta chains were sequenced from one sample in a study of post-analysis software for immune sequencing data. Whole-study results and caveats: When patients were compared with controls, about five TRBV segments were more frequent, TRBV5-6, TRBV5-1 and TRBV20-1 among them.

Unique molecular identifiers featured in each of the TCR beta cDNA libraries. TCRdb reprocessed the PCR reads with MiXCR, giving one entry per CDR3 protein. The repertoire holds 700,000 to 900,000 distinct CDR3 sequences, with roughly 50% as singletons. What these receptors recognize is not known. Sequenced: blood. These receptor sequences come from a girl aged 10 to 17 with multiple sclerosis.

The rearrangement joins TRBV4-3 to TRBJ1-1; perhaps TRBD1 as D (5 bases). In germline, CDR1 is LGHNA, CDR2 YSLEER. The CDR3 has 18 residues. With 0 bases removed from V and 2 bases from J, the gap between germline ends came to 19 bases. The CDR3 protein is CASSQDGARAGGNTEAFF. Here the CDR3 DNA reads TGCGCCAGCAGCCAAGATGGGGCCAGGGCCGGGGGAAACACTGAAGCTTTCTTT.

The chain links TRBV7-9 to TRBJ2-1; the D gene is possibly TRBD2 (6 bases). This CDR3 is built from 15 residues. V was cut by 5 bases and J by 5 bases, with 16 bases left in between. The germline gives CDR1 SEHNR, CDR2 FQNEAQ (reference sequence). CDR3 protein: CASSQFIAVDNEQFF. CDR3 nucleotides: TGTGCCAGCAGCCAATTTATAGCGGTCGACAATGAGCAGTTCTTC. Full variable domain (outside the CDR3, taken from reference TRBV7-9 and TRBJ2-1): DTGVSQNPRHKITKRGQNVTFRCDPISEHNRLYWYRQTLGQGPEFLTYFQNEAQLEKSRLLSDRFSAERPKGSFSTLEIQRTEQGDSAMYLCASSQFIAVDNEQFFGPGTRLTVL.

The CDR3 DNA sequence: TGTGCCAGCAGCCCCAGAGGGCCCTCTCCCACAGATACGCAGTATTTT. Its protein is CASSPRGPSPTDTQYF. The chain combines TRBV7-9 with TRBJ2-3; maybe TRBD2 (5 bases). This CDR3 has 16 amino acids. V shed 5 bases and J shed 2 bases, with 17 bases lying between them. Germline CDR1 reads SEHNR; CDR2 reads FQNEAQ (reference sequence). Drawing the rest from reference TRBV7-9 and TRBJ2-3, the complete variable domain is DTGVSQNPRHKITKRGQNVTFRCDPISEHNRLYWYRQTLGQGPEFLTYFQNEAQLEKSRLLSDRFSAERPKGSFSTLEIQRTEQGDSAMYLCASSPRGPSPTDTQYFGPGTRLTVL.

This clonotype appeared a few times. V is TRBV7-9 and J is TRBJ2-3; D may be TRBD1 or TRBD2 (5 bases each). V lost 4 bases and J 2 bases, leaving 16 bases between the germline ends. The CDR3 consists of 16 residues. Germline V gives CDR1 SEHNR, CDR2 FQNEAQ (reference sequence). Written as DNA, the CDR3 is TGTGCCAGCAGCTCTTCCGCCCAGGGACCCACAGATACGCAGTATTTT. Translation: CASSSSAQGPTDTQYF.

This clonotype was seen a few times. V and J are TRBV29-1 and TRBJ1-1; 7 bases match TRBD1. Germline values: CDR1 SQVTM, CDR2 ANQGSEA. The V gene end was trimmed by 2 bases and the J gene end by 11 bases; junction bases not matched to a gene: 8. CDR3 size: 12 residues. In DNA form, the CDR3 reads TGCAGCGTTGAAAGGGGGCAGTTGCAGGCTTTCTTT. Amino acids: CSVERGQLQAFF.

This clonotype was seen only a few times. The chain combines TRBV7-3 with TRBJ2-3; the D is unclear. V was shortened by 4 bases and J by 0 bases, with 11 bases between the two germline ends. The CDR3 consists of 15 residues. CDR1 is SGHTA, CDR2 FQGTGA, per germline. CDR3 protein: CASSSDTESTDTQYF. Written as DNA, the CDR3 is TGTGCCAGCAGCTCCGACACGGAAAGCACAGATACGCAGTATTTT.

V and J are TRBV12-3 or TRBV12-4 and TRBJ1-2; perhaps TRBD1 as D (6 bases). V was trimmed by 1 base and J by 9 bases, leaving 9 bases between them. The CDR3 has 12 residues. In nucleotides, the CDR3 is TGTGCCAGCAGTTTAGGGGACATGAGCTACACCTTC. It translates to CASSLGDMSYTF.

V usage is TRBV4-3 and J usage is TRBJ2-7; D is possibly TRBD1 or TRBD2 (7 bases each). V gave up 0 bases and J gave up 0 bases, with 18 bases separating them. Germline loops: CDR1 LGHNA, CDR2 YSLEER. This CDR3 spans 18 amino acids. The CDR3 here is CASSQDRGGSLSSYEQYF. The CDR3 nucleotides are TGCGCCAGCAGCCAAGACAGGGGGGGATCACTAAGCTCCTACGAGCAGTACTTC.

The CDR3 sequence: CASSVASGTGVSPYEQYF. CDR3 DNA sequence: TGTGCCAGCAGCGTAGCTTCCGGGACAGGGGTGTCCCCCTACGAGCAGTACTTC. V gene TRBV9 combines with J gene TRBJ2-7; 10 bases line up with TRBD1. The CDR3 has 18 amino acids. The germline CDR1 and CDR2 sequences are SGDLS and YYNGEE. Trimming at V came to 0 bases and at J to 2 bases, leaving 11 bases not matched to a gene. The full variable domain, completed using reference TRBV9 and TRBJ2-7, is DSGVTQTPKHLITATGQRVTLRCSPRSGDLSVYWYQQSLDQGLQFLIQYYNGEERAKGNILERFSAQQFPDLHSELNLSSLELGDSALYFCASSVASGTGVSPYEQYFGPGTRLTVT.

V usage is TRBV7-2 and J usage is TRBJ1-5, with D possibly being TRBD1 (5 bases). Trimming left V 5 bases short and J 7 bases short, with 15 bases between. Germline V lookup: CDR1 SGHTA, CDR2 FQGNSA. The CDR3 is made up of 14 amino acids. The CDR3, as DNA: TGTGCCAGCAGCCGAAGAACAGGTGGCCAGCCCCAGCATTTT. It codes for CASSRRTGGQPQHF.

The chain links TRBV5-1 to TRBJ1-1; 8 nucleotides line up with TRBD1. The CDR3 totals 15 residues. Germline loops: CDR1 SGHRS, CDR2 YFSETQ. V shed 4 bases and J 4 bases; nucleotides not matched to a gene: 9. The CDR3 is CASSPRTGMGTEAFF. CDR3 bases: TGCGCCAGCAGCCCGCGGACAGGGATGGGCACTGAAGCTTTCTTT.

The chain is built from TRBV28 and TRBJ2-5; D remains unclear. The CDR3 contains 13 residues. The germline V gene encodes CDR1 MDHEN and CDR2 SYDVKM. V lost 3 bases and J 5 bases, leaving 10 bases between the germline ends. Written as DNA, the CDR3 is TGTGCCAGCAGTTTTGGGCAAGCGGAGACCCAGTACTTC. Protein: CASSFGQAETQYF.

The chain couples TRBV12-3 or TRBV12-4 to TRBJ1-5; D perhaps matches TRBD1 (5 bases). Trimming cost V 3 bases and J 2 bases, with 8 bases left between them. The CDR3 has 14 residues. For the CDR3, the DNA is TGTGCCAGCAGTTTTTGGGGGGGCAATCAGCCCCAGCATTTT. This gives the protein CASSFWGGNQPQHF.

The chain is built from TRBV5-1 and TRBJ1-4; 7 bases map to TRBD1. The CDR3 length is 14 residues. V was clipped by 4 bases and J by 8 bases; unmatched bases: 8. CDR1 is SGHRS, CDR2 YFSETQ, per germline. The CDR3 loop reads CASSPGQVDEKLFF. CDR3 coding DNA: TGCGCCAGCAGCCCCGGACAGGTAGACGAAAAACTGTTTTTT.

There are a few counts of this clonotype. The rearrangement links TRBV3-1 to TRBJ2-5; 8 bases align to TRBD1. V was pared by 5 bases and J by 5 bases, with 7 bases of the junction left unmatched. The CDR3 runs to 14 residues. Germline V gene sequence: CDR1 LGHDT, CDR2 YNNKEL (reference sequence). The chain's CDR3 is CASSTWTGSETQYF. In DNA, the CDR3 is TGTGCCAGCAGCACATGGACAGGGAGCGAGACCCAGTACTTC.

Only a few counts were recorded for this clonotype. The chain employs TRBV5-1 and TRBJ2-1; D unclear. The germline V and J ends were trimmed by 0 bases and 4 bases, with 8 bases remaining between them. CDR3 size: 14 residues. The germline gives CDR1 SGHRS, CDR2 YFSETQ. The CDR3 protein is CASSLGSEYNEQFF. The CDR3, as DNA: TGCGCCAGCAGCTTGGGGAGCGAATACAATGAGCAGTTCTTC.

The chain links TRBV25-1 to TRBJ1-6; TRBD1 might be the D (5 bases). V was clipped by 0 bases and J by 8 bases, with 17 bases between them. The CDR3 covers 17 residues. The germline V gene encodes CDR1 MGHDK and CDR2 SYGVNS. The CDR3 protein is CASSEYSEQGAYSPLHF. The DNA for the CDR3 is TGTGCCAGCAGTGAATATTCGGAACAAGGGGCATATTCACCCCTCCACTTT.

This clonotype was seen a handful of times. The J gene is TRBJ2-5, the V gene TRBV24-1; TRBD1 matches at 8 bases. V gave up 4 bases and J gave up 2 bases; unmatched junction bases: 5. This CDR3 is 15 amino acids long. Per the germline V gene, CDR1 is KGHDR and CDR2 is SFDVKD. Here the CDR3 reads CATSDRGQGQETQYF. CDR3 DNA sequence: TGTGCCACCAGTGACCGAGGACAGGGACAAGAGACCCAGTACTTC.

A few counts support this clonotype. This sequence joins TRBV4-3 and TRBJ2-4, with TRBD2 matching over 8 bases. CDR1 LGHNA and CDR2 YSLEER come from the germline V gene. V dropped 3 bases and J dropped 13; count of bases not matched to a gene: 5. The CDR3 extends over 12 amino acids. The CDR3 spells CASSHPGGEQYF. As DNA, the CDR3 is TGCGCCAGCAGCCACCCCGGGGGGGAGCAGTACTTC.

In this sample, this clonotype turned up a few times. The gene calls are TRBV12-3 or TRBV12-4 and TRBJ1-6, with no clear D. V was clipped by 0 bases and J by 5 bases, with 8 bases between them. CDR3 size: 15 residues. The CDR3 is CASSLAPTNNSPLHF. As DNA, the CDR3 is TGTGCCAGCAGTTTAGCCCCGACTAATAATTCACCCCTCCACTTT.

This clonotype was seen only a few times. The J gene is TRBJ1-2, the V gene TRBV12-3 or TRBV12-4; D might be TRBD1 (6 bases). CDR3 length: 15 amino acids. Trimming pared 3 bases from V and 3 bases from J, leaving 14 bases between. The chain's CDR3 is CASSFATGADYGYTF. The CDR3 DNA follows: TGTGCCAGCAGTTTTGCGACGGGGGCGGACTATGGCTACACCTTC.

The CDR3 loop is CAIKALAGVSGELFF. The DNA of the CDR3 is TGTGCCATCAAGGCGCTAGCGGGAGTTAGCGGGGAGCTGTTTTTT. This rearrangement joins TRBV10-3 to TRBJ2-2; the match to TRBD2 covers 10 bases. The trim removed 7 bases at V and 7 bases at J, leaving 9 bases unmatched. CDR1 and CDR2 (germline): ENHRY, SYGVKD. This CDR3 region has 15 residues.

The genes are TRBV5-5 and TRBJ2-1; 9 bases match TRBD1. The CDR3 contains 16 residues. V lost 1 base, J lost 6 bases, and 8 bases stayed unmatched. CDR1 is SGHKS and CDR2 is YYEKEE in the germline V gene (reference sequence). CDR3 coding DNA: TGTGCCAGCAGCTTGATAGCGTCGGGACAGGGCAATGAGCAGTTCTTC. Translation gives CASSLIASGQGNEQFF.